This TCR beta chain was recovered during a study of response to subunit inactivated influenza vaccine. Whole-study findings and limits: Authors suggested few new T cells are recruited by each seasonal influenza vaccination.

This clonotype was observed a few times. The antigen remains undetermined. Germline V lookup: CDR1 MNHEY, CDR2 SMNVEV (reference sequence). CDR3 length: 16 residues. Trimming removed 4 bases from V and 7 bases from J, with 19 bases in between. TCRdb re-called the RT-PCR reads with MiXCR, one entry per CDR3 protein. The table lists more than 450,000 distinct CDR3 sequences, over 9.5% of them singletons. The chain has TRBV27 and TRBJ1-4; perhaps TRBD1 as D (6 bases). This sample comprised PBMCs from blood, obtained on the day of vaccination. This clonotype was sampled from a man aged 50 to 59 who received an inactivated influenza vaccine. The CDR3 DNA is TGTGCCAGCAGTTACAGTTCAGGGGTCGGGGGTGAAAAACTGTTTTTT. Its protein is CASSYSSGVGGEKLFF.